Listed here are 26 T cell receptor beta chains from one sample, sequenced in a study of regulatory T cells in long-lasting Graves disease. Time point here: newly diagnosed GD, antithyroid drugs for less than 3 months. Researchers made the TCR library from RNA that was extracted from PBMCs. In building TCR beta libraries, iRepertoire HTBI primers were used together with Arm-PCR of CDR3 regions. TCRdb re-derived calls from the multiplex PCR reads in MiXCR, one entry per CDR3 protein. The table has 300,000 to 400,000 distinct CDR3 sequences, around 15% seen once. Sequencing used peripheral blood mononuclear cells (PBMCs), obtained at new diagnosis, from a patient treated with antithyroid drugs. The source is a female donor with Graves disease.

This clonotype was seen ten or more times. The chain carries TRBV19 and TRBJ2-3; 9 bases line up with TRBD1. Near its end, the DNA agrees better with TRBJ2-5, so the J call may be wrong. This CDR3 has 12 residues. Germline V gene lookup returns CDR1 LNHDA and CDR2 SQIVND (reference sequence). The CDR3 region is CATTGGPETQYF. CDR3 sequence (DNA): TGTGCCACCACAGGGGGCCCAGAGACCCAGTACTTC.

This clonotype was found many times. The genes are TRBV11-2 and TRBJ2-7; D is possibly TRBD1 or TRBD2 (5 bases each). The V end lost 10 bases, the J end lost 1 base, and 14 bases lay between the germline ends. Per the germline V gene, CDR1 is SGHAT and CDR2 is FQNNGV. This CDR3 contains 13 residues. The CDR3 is CAIRGPKSYEQYF. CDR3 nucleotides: TGTGCCATCCGGGGACCGAAATCCTACGAGCAGTACTTC.

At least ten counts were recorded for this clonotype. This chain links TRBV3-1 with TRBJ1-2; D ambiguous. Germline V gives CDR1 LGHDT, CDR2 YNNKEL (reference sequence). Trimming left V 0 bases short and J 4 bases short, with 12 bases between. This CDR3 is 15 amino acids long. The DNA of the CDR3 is TGTGCCAGCAGCCAAGATGGCGGCGGACCCTATGGCTACACCTTC. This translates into CASSQDGGGPYGYTF.

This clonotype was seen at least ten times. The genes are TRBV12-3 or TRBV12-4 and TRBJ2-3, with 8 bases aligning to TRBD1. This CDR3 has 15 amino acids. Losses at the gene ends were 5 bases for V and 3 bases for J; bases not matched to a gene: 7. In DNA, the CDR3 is TGTGCCAGCAGTCCCCGACAGGGGATGACAGATACGCAGTATTTT. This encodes CASSPRQGMTDTQYF.

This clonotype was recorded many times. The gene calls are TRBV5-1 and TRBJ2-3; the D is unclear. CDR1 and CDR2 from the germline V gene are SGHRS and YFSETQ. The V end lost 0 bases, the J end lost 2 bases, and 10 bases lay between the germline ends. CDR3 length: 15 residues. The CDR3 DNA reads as TGCGCCAGCAGCTTGGTCCAGTATCCCACAGATACGCAGTATTTT. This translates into CASSLVQYPTDTQYF.

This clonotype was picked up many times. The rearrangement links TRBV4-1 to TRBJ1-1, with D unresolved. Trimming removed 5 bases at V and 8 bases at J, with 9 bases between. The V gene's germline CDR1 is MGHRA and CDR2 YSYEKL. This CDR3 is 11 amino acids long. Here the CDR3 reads CASSDLREAFF. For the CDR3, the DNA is TGCGCCAGCAGCGACCTCAGGGAAGCTTTCTTT.

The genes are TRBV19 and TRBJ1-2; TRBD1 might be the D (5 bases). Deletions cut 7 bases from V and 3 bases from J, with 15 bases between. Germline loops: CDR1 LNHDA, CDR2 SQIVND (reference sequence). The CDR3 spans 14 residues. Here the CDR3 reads CASMPRGKYYGYTF. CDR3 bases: TGTGCCAGTATGCCCCGGGGGAAGTACTATGGCTACACCTTC.

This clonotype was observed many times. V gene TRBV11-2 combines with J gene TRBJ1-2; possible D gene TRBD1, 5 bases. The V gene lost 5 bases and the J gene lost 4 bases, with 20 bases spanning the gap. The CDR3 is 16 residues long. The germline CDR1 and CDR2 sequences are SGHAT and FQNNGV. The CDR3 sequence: CASSPRGGGFVYGYTF. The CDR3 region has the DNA TGTGCCAGCAGCCCTCGGGGGGGGGGATTTGTCTATGGCTACACCTTC.

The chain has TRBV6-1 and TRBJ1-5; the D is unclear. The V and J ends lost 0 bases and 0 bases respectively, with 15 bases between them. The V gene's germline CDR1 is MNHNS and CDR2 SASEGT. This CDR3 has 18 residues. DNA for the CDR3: TGTGCCAGCAGTGAAGCTAGGGAGAGGAGATATAGCAATCAGCCCCAGCATTTT. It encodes CASSEARERRYSNQPQHF.

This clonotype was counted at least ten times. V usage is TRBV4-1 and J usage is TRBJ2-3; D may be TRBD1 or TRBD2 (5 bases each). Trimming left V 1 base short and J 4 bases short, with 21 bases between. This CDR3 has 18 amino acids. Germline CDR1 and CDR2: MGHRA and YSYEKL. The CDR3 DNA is TGCGCCAGCAGCCAAGTCGAGACGGGTCGGGGACGAGCAGATACGCAGTATTTT. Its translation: CASSQVETGRGRADTQYF.

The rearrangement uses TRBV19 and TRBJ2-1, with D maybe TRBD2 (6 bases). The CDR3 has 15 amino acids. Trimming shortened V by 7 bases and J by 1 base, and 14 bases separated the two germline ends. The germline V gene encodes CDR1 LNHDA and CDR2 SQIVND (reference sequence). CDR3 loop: CASKMDGRSYNEQFF. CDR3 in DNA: TGTGCCAGTAAAATGGACGGGAGATCCTACAATGAGCAGTTCTTC.

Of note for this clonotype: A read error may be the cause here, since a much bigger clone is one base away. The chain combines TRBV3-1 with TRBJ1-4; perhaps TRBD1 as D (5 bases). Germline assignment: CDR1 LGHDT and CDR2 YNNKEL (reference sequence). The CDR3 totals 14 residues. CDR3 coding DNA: TGTGCCAGCAGCACGACAGCAACTAATGAAAAACCGTTTTTT. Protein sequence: CASSTTATNEKPFF.

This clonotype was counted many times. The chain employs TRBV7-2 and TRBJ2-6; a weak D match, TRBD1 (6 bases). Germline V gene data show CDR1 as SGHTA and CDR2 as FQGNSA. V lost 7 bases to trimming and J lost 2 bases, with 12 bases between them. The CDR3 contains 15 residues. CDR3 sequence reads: CASTLDRTGANVLTF. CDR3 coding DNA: TGTGCCAGCACCTTGGACAGAACTGGGGCCAACGTCCTGACTTTC.

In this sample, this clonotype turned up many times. The CDR3 nucleotides are TGCAGCGTTCCCCTTACTAGCGTTTCTAACAATGAGCAGTTCTTC. This gives the protein CSVPLTSVSNNEQFF. This sequence joins TRBV29-1 and TRBJ2-1; 7 nucleotides line up with TRBD2. Germline V CDR1 and CDR2: SQVTM, ANQGSEA. Trimming cost V 5 bases and J 5 bases; bases outside gene matches: 12. The CDR3 has 15 residues.

The CDR3 nucleotides are TGTGCCACCCACCGTGGGGGGGGGGGGGTCCTGGATACGCAGTATTTT. Residues: CATHRGGGGVLDTQYF. The rearrangement joins TRBV7-2 to TRBJ2-3; 7 bases are a match to TRBD2. Germline values: CDR1 SGHTA, CDR2 FQGNSA. V was clipped by 10 bases and J by 6 bases; unmatched bases: 19. The CDR3 has 16 residues.

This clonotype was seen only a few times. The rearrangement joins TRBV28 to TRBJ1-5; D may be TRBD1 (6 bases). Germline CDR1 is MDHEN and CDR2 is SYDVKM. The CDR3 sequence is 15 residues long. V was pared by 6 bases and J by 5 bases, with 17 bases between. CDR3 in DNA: TGTGCCAGCAGAACAACAGGGATGGGCGATCAGCCCCAGCATTTT. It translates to CASRTTGMGDQPQHF.

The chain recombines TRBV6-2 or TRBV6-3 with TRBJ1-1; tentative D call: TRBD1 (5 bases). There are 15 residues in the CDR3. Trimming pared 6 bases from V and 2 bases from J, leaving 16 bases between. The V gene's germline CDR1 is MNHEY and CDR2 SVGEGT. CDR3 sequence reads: CASSPRRTLNTEAFF. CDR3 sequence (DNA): TGTGCCAGCAGCCCCCGCCGGACACTCAACACTGAAGCTTTCTTT.

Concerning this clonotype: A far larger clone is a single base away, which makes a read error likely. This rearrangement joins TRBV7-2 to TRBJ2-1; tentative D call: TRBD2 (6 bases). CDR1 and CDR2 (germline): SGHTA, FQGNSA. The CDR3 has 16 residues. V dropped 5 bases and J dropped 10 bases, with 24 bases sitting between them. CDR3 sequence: CASSPAVGSLPYEQFF. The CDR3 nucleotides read TGTGCCAGCAGCCCCGCCGTCGGGAGTTTACCCTACGAGCAGTTCTTC.

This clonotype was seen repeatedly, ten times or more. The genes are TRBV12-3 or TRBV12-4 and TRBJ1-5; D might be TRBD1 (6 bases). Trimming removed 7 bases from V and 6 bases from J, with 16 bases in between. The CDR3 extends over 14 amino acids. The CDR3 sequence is CASTLVGGIQPQHF. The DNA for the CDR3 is TGTGCCAGCACCCTTGTCGGGGGCATTCAGCCCCAGCATTTT.

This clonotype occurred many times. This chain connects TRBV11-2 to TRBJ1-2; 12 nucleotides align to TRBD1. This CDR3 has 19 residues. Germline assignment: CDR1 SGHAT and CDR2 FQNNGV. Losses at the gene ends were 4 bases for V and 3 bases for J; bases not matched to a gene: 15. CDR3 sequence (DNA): TGTGCCAGCAGCTCCCTCCGGGACAGGGGGCGGCAGGGTCACTATGGCTACACCTTC. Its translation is CASSSLRDRGRQGHYGYTF.

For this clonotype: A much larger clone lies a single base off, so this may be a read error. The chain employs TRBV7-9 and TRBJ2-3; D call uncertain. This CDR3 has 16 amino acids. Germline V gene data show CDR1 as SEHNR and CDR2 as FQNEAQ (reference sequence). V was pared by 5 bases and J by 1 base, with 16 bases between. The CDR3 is CASSRDPHLRTDTQYF. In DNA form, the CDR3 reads TGTGCCAGCAGCAGAGATCCGCACTTACGCACAGATACGCAGTATTTT.

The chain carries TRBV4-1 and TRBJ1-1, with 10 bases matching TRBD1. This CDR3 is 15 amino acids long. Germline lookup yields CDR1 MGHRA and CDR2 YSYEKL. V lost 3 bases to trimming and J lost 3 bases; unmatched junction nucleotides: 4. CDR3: CASSHPGTGDTEAFF. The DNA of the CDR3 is TGCGCCAGCAGCCATCCCGGGACAGGGGACACTGAAGCTTTCTTT.

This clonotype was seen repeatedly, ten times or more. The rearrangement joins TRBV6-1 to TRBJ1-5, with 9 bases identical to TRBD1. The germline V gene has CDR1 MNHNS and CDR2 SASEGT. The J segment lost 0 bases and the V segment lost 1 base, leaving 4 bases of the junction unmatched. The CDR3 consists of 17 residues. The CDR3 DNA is TGTGCCAGCAGTGAAGAACAGGGGGCTTTTAGCAATCAGCCCCAGCATTTT. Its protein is CASSEEQGAFSNQPQHF.

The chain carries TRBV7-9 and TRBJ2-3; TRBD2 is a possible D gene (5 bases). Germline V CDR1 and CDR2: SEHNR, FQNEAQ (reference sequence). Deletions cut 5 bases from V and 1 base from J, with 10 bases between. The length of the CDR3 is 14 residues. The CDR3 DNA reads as TGTGCCAGCAGCACACGGACTCGCACAGATACGCAGTATTTT. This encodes CASSTRTRTDTQYF.

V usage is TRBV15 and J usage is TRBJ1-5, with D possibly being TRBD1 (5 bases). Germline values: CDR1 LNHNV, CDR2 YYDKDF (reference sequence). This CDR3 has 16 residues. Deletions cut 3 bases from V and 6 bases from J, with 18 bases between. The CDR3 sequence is CATSSVAGRVGQPQHF. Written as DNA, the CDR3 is TGTGCCACCAGCAGCGTAGCGGGCAGGGTAGGTCAGCCCCAGCATTTT.

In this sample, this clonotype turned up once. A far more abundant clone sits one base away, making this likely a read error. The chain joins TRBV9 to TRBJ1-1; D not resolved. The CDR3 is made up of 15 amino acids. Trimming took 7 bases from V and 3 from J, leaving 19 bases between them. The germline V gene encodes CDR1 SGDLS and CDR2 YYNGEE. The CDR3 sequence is CASCGPPRGHTEAFF. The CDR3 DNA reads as TGTGCCAGCTGTGGACCGCCAAGAGGCCACACTGAAGCTTTCTTT. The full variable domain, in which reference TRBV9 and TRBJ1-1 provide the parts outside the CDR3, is DSGVTQTPKHLITATGQRVTLRCSPRSGDLSVYWYQQSLDQGLQFLIQYYNGEERAKGNILERFSAQQFPDLHSELNLSSLELGDSALYFCASCGPPRGHTEAFFGQGTRLTVV.